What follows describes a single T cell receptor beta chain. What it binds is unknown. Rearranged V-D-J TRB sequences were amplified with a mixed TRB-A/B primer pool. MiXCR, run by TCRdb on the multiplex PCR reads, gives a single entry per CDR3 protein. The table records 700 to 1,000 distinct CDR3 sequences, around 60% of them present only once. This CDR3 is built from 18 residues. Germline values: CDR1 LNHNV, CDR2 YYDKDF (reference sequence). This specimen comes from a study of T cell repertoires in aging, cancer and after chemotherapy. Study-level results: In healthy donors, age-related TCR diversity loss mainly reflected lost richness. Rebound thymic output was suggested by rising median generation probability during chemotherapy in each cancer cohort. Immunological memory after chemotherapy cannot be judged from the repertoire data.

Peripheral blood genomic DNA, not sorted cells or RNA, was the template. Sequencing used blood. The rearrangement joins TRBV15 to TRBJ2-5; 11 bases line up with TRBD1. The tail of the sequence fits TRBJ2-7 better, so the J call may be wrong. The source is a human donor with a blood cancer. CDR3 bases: TGTGCCACCAGCAGAGTCTCACGGACAGGGGGCGCGCCCTACGAGCAGTACTTC. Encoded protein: CATSRVSRTGGAPYEQYF.